A selection of T cell receptor beta chains follows, all from one sample in a study of OX40 agonist ivuxolimab in advanced cancers. TCRdb keeps only in-frame clones here, not all; method: immunoSEQ multiplex PCR. The sample has 60,000 to 70,000 clones, 80% seen once. Source: CD4+ or CD8+ T cells sorted from blood, taken in a trial of the OX40 agonist ivuxolimab. Receptor source: an adult with an advanced solid tumor such as melanoma, head and neck, liver or kidney cancer. Both conserved end residues are part of each CDR3. The D gene is left open where the match is weak.

>TRBD1|TRBV7-6
CASALGTGNTEAFF
>TRBD1|TRBV5-1
CASRDRGRANEKLFF
>NA|TRBV11-2
CASSLWEETQYF
>TRBD2|TRBV5-1
CASSLVVGGRDTQYF
>NA|TRBV7-9
CASSLDSLPITDTQYF
>NA|TRBV6-1
CASSDLSGGYYGYTF
>NA|TRBV7-9
CASSRSSYEQYF
>NA|TRBV9
CASSVFGGNIQYF
>TRBD1|TRBV5-4
CASSLSGQGGSPLHF
>TRBD1|TRBV5-1
CASRTGTARDDTEAFF
>NA|TRBV2
CASNSQGSWNSPLHF
>NA|TRBV11-2
CASSLPQGNTEAFF
>NA|TRBV7-9
CASRQSTDTQYF
>TRBD1|TRBV11-3
CASSPLEDRASPHF
>NA|TRBV6-5
CASSYSKNTEAFF
>NA|TRBV11-1
CASSPIAAPYGYTF
>NA|TRBV5-4
CASSLETGPYNEQFF
>NA|TRBV4-1
CASSQSDSPTRGKLFF
>NA|TRBV19
CASSMLAGNQPQHF
>NA|TRBV6-4
CASSYLGGGQPQHF
>NA|TRBV6-6
CASSQGLPNTEAFF
>NA|TRBV28
CASSFSFQTGYTF
>NA|TRBV5-1
CASSGGEANYGYTF
>NA|TRBV11-2
CASSLSPNTGELFF
>TRBD1|TRBV19
CASSVSGGGEKLFF
>NA|TRBV11-1
CASSPTDGVGETQYF
>NA|TRBV5-6
CASSLAGSYNSPLHF
>NA|TRBV18
CASRQAGSTDTQYF
>NA|TRBV7-2
CASSLQTGQETQYF
>TRBD2|TRBV5-1
CASSLGLAGAITEDEQFF
>TRBD1|TRBV19
CASSTGTATGELFF
>TRBD1|TRBV29-1
CSARTGDEQYF
>NA|TRBV11-2
CASSLARLWDEQFF
>NA|TRBV27
CASSLSWLNTEAFF
>TRBD1|TRBV6-6
CASSYGQGANYGYTF
>NA|TRBV28
CASSWGGGASPYTF
>NA|TRBV27
CASSAQGYGYTF
>TRBD1|TRBV19
CASKNRDSDARGDQPQHF
>TRBD2|TRBV19
CASSPPSSGGRHLAKNIQYF
>TRBD2|TRBV7-7
CASSSRAGSSYNEQFF
>NA|TRBV7-6
CASSLVWGQNTEAFF
>TRBD2|TRBV11-2
CASSAGLAGGLAYEQYF
>NA|TRBV5-5
CASSLEARYEQYF
>TRBD1|TRBV7-9
CASSFGQGGEKLFF
>NA|TRBV29-1
CSVYSGGSEAFF
>TRBD2|TRBV5-6
CASSDLLAGVQETQYF
>NA|TRBV2
CASLEDSNQPQHF
>NA|TRBV5-1
CASSLRRGGSDEQFF